Below, 9 T cell receptor beta chains from the same sample are listed, as sequenced in a study of blood T cell repertoires in COVID-19. Measured with immunoSEQ multiplex PCR; TCRdb has only the in-frame clones, and not every one. In the table there are approximately 230,000 clones, around nine tenths of which are singletons. The sequenced sample was PBMCs or T cells enriched from blood (not recorded which). These TCRs come from a woman aged 25 to 45 who had recovered from COVID-19.

In nucleotides, the CDR3 is TGCGCCAGCAGCCAAGATTCGATACAGACAAATTCACCCCTCCACTTT. Protein: CASSQDSIQTNSPLHF. The chain carries TRBV4-3 and TRBJ1-6; D is ambiguous. Trimming took 0 bases from V and 7 from J, leaving 13 bases between them. The length of the CDR3 is 16 residues. CDR1 and CDR2 (germline): LGHNA, YSLEER.

V gene TRBV4-2 combines with J gene TRBJ2-5, with TRBD2 matching over 7 bases. V lost 4 bases, J lost 4 bases, and 6 bases stayed unmatched. The CDR3 spans 14 residues. CDR1 and CDR2 (germline): LGHNA, YNFKEQ. CDR3: CASSPPGGGETQYF. CDR3 nucleotides: TGTGCCAGCAGCCCGCCGGGGGGTGGAGAGACCCAGTACTTC.

DNA of the CDR3: TGTGCCATCGCGTTCCCTAGCTCAGGTTCTAATCAGCCCCAGCATTTT. It specifies CAIAFPSSGSNQPQHF. The chain couples TRBV28 to TRBJ1-5; D ambiguous. Germline V gene lookup returns CDR1 MDHEN and CDR2 SYDVKM. CDR3 length: 16 residues. The V and J ends lost 10 bases and 4 bases respectively, with 23 bases between them.

The sample holds a few counts of this clone. The chain has TRBV7-9 and TRBJ1-5; the D is unclear. Trimming pared 2 bases from V and 4 bases from J, leaving 6 bases between. CDR3 length: 13 amino acids. Germline CDR1 SEHNR, CDR2 FQNEAQ (reference sequence). The CDR3 DNA is TGTGCCAGCAGCTTATCGGGGAATCAGCCCCAGCATTTT. Protein: CASSLSGNQPQHF. Variable domain in full (rest from reference TRBV7-9 and TRBJ1-5): DTGVSQNPRHKITKRGQNVTFRCDPISEHNRLYWYRQTLGQGPEFLTYFQNEAQLEKSRLLSDRFSAERPKGSFSTLEIQRTEQGDSAMYLCASSLSGNQPQHFGDGTRLSIL.

The V and J genes are TRBV19 and TRBJ2-1; TRBD2 agrees at 9 bases. The ends lost 0 bases at V and 8 bases at J; junction bases unmatched: 17. In germline, CDR1 is LNHDA, CDR2 SQIVND (reference sequence). This CDR3 is built from 19 residues. The CDR3 DNA reads TGTGCCAGTAGTATAGATCCCACGGGACTAGCAGTTCGAGGACATGAGCAGTTCTTC. Translation gives CASSIDPTGLAVRGHEQFF.

The chain has TRBV6-5 and TRBJ1-2, with D perhaps matching TRBD1 (6 bases). V was cut by 6 bases and J by 0 bases, with 11 bases left in between. From germline, CDR1 is MNHEY and CDR2 SVGAGI. The CDR3 covers 14 residues. CDR3 loop: CASRRDNSNYGYTF. The CDR3 DNA sequence: TGTGCCAGCAGAAGGGACAACTCTAACTATGGCTACACCTTC.

This clone was counted a single time. The chain has TRBV7-2 and TRBJ1-1; TRBD1 is a possible D gene (5 bases). CDR3 length equals 15 residues. Looked up from germline, CDR1 is SGHTA and CDR2 is FQGNSA. V was cut by 1 base and J by 2 bases, with 11 bases left in between. Here the CDR3 reads CASSLDTGSNTEAFF. CDR3 nucleotides: TGTGCCAGCAGCTTAGATACAGGCTCCAACACTGAAGCTTTCTTT.

The rearrangement links TRBV2 to TRBJ1-1; 7 positions agree with TRBD1. This CDR3 has 11 residues. Germline V gene sequence: CDR1 SNHLY, CDR2 FYNNEI. V lost 7 bases to trimming and J lost 5 bases; unmatched junction nucleotides: 1. CDR3 residues: CASNRGTEAFF. CDR3 in DNA: TGTGCCAGCAACAGGGGTACTGAAGCTTTCTTT.

The gene calls are TRBV5-1 and TRBJ2-3, with no clear D. This CDR3 is built from 15 residues. The V end was cut by 2 bases, the J end by 1 base, with 11 bases between. Per the germline V gene, CDR1 is SGHRS and CDR2 is YFSETQ. The CDR3 nucleotides are TGCGCCAGCAGCTTTGGCTCCCGGGGCACAGATACGCAGTATTTT. Translated, it gives CASSFGSRGTDTQYF.